This TCR beta chain was captured in a study of OX40 agonist ivuxolimab in advanced cancers. Overall study: Partial responses were seen in three patients, one with hepatocellular carcinoma and two with cutaneous melanoma. Findings of the study overall: On average, CD8+ T cells showed a greater number of expanded clones than CD4+. Clonal expansion by week 6 occurred in CD4+ and CD8+ blood T cells (at 0.1 to 3.0 mg/kg). Clonal expansion in partial responders at 0.1-3.0 mg/kg ranked among the lowest.

The assay was immunoSEQ multiplex PCR, and TCRdb's table has in-frame clones only and misses some. The sample yields around 150,000 clones, approximately 90% seen once. Notes on this clone: Its specificity is not known.

V shed 2 bases and J shed 4 bases, with 6 bases lying between them. The CDR3 consists of 13 residues. Germline assignment: CDR1 LNHDA and CDR2 SQIVND (reference sequence). The chain links TRBV19 to TRBJ1-3, with D unclear. This TCR came from an adult with an advanced solid tumor such as melanoma, head and neck, liver or kidney cancer. Sequences were derived from CD4+ or CD8+ T cells sorted from blood, sampled in a trial of the OX40 agonist ivuxolimab. The CDR3 nucleotides read TGTGCCAGTAGTATAACAGACGGAAACACCATATATTTT. It translates to CASSITDGNTIYF.